This is a list of T cell receptor beta chains from one sample in a study of blood T cell repertoires in COVID-19. Using immunoSEQ multiplex PCR, the repertoire was profiled, and TCRdb retains in-frame clones only, with some absent. There are about 180,000 clones in the sample; 60% to 80% occur only once, and approximately 15% lies in the top ten. The sequencing input was PBMCs or T cells enriched from blood (not recorded which). The receptors were sampled from a man in his fifties or sixties who had been exposed to COVID-19. Both conserved end residues are part of each CDR3. D genes are given only for firm matches. Size values are once, few and many counts, or a class for expanded clones, and some rows have none.

clone size	J gene	D gene	V gene	CDR3 DNA	CDR3 protein
-	TRBJ2-3	TRBD2	TRBV14	TGTGCCAGCAGCCAGCGAAGGACTAGCGCCACAGATACGCAGTATTTT	CASSQRRTSATDTQYF
-	TRBJ2-7	TRBD1	TRBV12-5	TGTGCTAGTGGCCCTCTCCTCGGGGCAGGGGGCTACGAGCAGTACTTC	CASGPLLGAGGYEQYF
-	TRBJ1-2	-	TRBV24-1	TGTGCCACCAGTGAAGGTGACGGGAACTATGGCTACACCTTC	CATSEGDGNYGYTF
-	TRBJ1-4	-	TRBV20-1	TGCAGTGCTAAGAGCGGTGAAAAACTGTTTTTT	CSAKSGEKLFF
-	TRBJ2-5	-	TRBV19	TGTGCCAGTACCCCGGGAAACCAAGAGACCCAGTACTTC	CASTPGNQETQYF
-	TRBJ2-5	TRBD2	TRBV20-1	TGCAGTGCTAGTAGACCGGGAGGGTGGACCCAGTACTTC	CSASRPGGWTQYF
-	TRBJ1-2	-	TRBV28	TGTGCCAGCAGTTTTGGGGCAGGGGACAACTATGGCTACACCTTC	CASSFGAGDNYGYTF
-	TRBJ1-1	-	TRBV6-1	TGTGCCAGCAGAACCATCAGGGGTAGGGACACTGAAGCTTTCTTT	CASRTIRGRDTEAFF
-	TRBJ1-1	-	TRBV6-5	TGTGCCAGCAGTACCCGGCGGGGAGGGGTTCCTGAAGCTTTCTTT	CASSTRRGGVPEAFF
-	TRBJ1-2	-	TRBV24-1	TGTGCCACCAGTGATTTCCGTAACTATGGCTACACCTTC	CATSDFRNYGYTF
-	TRBJ1-1	-	TRBV6-4	TGTGCCAGCAGTAAAGGGGATAACACTGAAGCTTTCTTT	CASSKGDNTEAFF
-	TRBJ1-1	-	TRBV5-1	TGCGCCAGCAGCTTACAGGGCGGCACTGAAGCTTTCTTT	CASSLQGGTEAFF
few	TRBJ2-3	-	TRBV20-1	TGCAGTGCTAGTCGCGACTTAAGCACAGATACGCAGTATTTT	CSASRDLSTDTQYF
once	TRBJ2-1	TRBD2	TRBV29-1	TGCAGCGTCCGGGCCGGGACTAGCGGGACTGGTGAGCAGTTCTTC	CSVRAGTSGTGEQFF
-	TRBJ1-2	TRBD1	TRBV6-5	TGTGCCAGCATGCTGGGGACAGGGGCCAGCTATGGCTACACCTTC	CASMLGTGASYGYTF
-	TRBJ2-3	TRBD2	TRBV24-1	TGTGCCACCAGTACCGGGACTAGCGGAAGGATCACAGATACGCAGTATTTT	CATSTGTSGRITDTQYF
-	TRBJ1-3	TRBD1	TRBV13	TGTGCCAGCAGCCCTTCCCGGGACAGGGGTCGGGTAATTGGAAACACCATATATTTT	CASSPSRDRGRVIGNTIYF
-	TRBJ1-4	-	TRBV12-2	TGTGCAATCGACAAGAAGGGACAGATGAATGAAAAACTGTTTTTT	CAIDKKGQMNEKLFF
-	TRBJ1-1	-	TRBV5-3	TGTGCCAGAAGCTTGGCGGCTTTCTTT	CARSLAAFF
-	TRBJ1-1	-	TRBV19	TGTGCCAGCCTGAGGGCCGGGACTGGGCGCACTGAAGCTTTCTTT	CASLRAGTGRTEAFF
few	TRBJ1-2	TRBD1	TRBV19	TGTGCCAGTAGTCCCCGGGGAGGGACAGGACATAACTATGGCTACACCTTC	CASSPRGGTGHNYGYTF
-	TRBJ2-3	-	TRBV18	TGTGCCAGCTCACCTTCGTCCGGGTTTCATACGCAGTATTTT	CASSPSSGFHTQYF
-	TRBJ1-3	-	TRBV5-5	TGTGCCAGCAGCCGCCTGCGGGGGCTTATTGGAAACACCATATATTTT	CASSRLRGLIGNTIYF
few	TRBJ1-1	TRBD1	TRBV6-2/TRBV6-3	TGTGCCAGCAGTTACGAGCCCAAATGGACAGGGGGAATGGGTAACACTGAAGCTTTCTTT	CASSYEPKWTGGMGNTEAFF
-	TRBJ1-3	-	TRBV18	TGTGCCAGCTCGACAATCGGGGTCGGAAACACCATATATTTT	CASSTIGVGNTIYF
few	TRBJ2-7	TRBD2	TRBV27	TGTGCCAGCAGTCCACTACTAGCGGGAGACAGACACGAGCAGTACTTC	CASSPLLAGDRHEQYF
few	TRBJ2-7	-	TRBV4-2	TGTGCCAGCAGCCAAGACTCTAGCGCCTCCTACGAGCAGTACTTC	CASSQDSSASYEQYF
-	TRBJ2-7	-	TRBV7-2	TGTGCCAGCAGCTTGGGACTCTCTTCGGAGCAGTACTTC	CASSLGLSSEQYF
few	TRBJ2-2	TRBD2	TRBV5-6	TGTGCCAGCAGCTTGGGACTAGCGGGGTTCGGCGGGGAGCTGTTTTTT	CASSLGLAGFGGELFF
-	TRBJ2-4	TRBD1	TRBV29-1	TGCAGCGTCGGGGGACAGGGGCGGGGAAACATTCAGTACTTC	CSVGGQGRGNIQYF
-	TRBJ1-2	-	TRBV12-3/TRBV12-4	TGTGCCAGCAGTTTCGGGCAGGGGGGCTACACCTTC	CASSFGQGGYTF
-	TRBJ2-1	-	TRBV15	TGTGCCACCAGCAAGGGGCGCAACAATGAGCAGTTCTTC	CATSKGRNNEQFF
-	TRBJ1-2	TRBD1	TRBV5-4	TGTGCCAGCAGCTTCGGGACAGGTGGCGTGGTTGGCTACACCTTC	CASSFGTGGVVGYTF
-	TRBJ1-2	TRBD1	TRBV30	TGTGCCTGGAGTGCGGGACAGGGCTACACCTTC	CAWSAGQGYTF
few	TRBJ2-1	TRBD2	TRBV7-9	TGTGCCAGCAGCGGGGAGGTAGGACTAGCGTTCAATGAGCAGTTCTTC	CASSGEVGLAFNEQFF
-	TRBJ2-3	TRBD2	TRBV5-4	TGTGCCGGACAGGGGGGGGGACTAGCGGGAGCGGGAGATACGCAGTATTTT	CAGQGGGLAGAGDTQYF
-	TRBJ1-5	-	TRBV18	TGTGCCAGCTCAGATAATCGCAGGAGCAATCAGCCCCAGCATTTT	CASSDNRRSNQPQHF
-	TRBJ1-4	TRBD1	TRBV5-8	TGTGCCAGCAGTATTCGACAGGGTAATGAAAAACTGTTTTTT	CASSIRQGNEKLFF